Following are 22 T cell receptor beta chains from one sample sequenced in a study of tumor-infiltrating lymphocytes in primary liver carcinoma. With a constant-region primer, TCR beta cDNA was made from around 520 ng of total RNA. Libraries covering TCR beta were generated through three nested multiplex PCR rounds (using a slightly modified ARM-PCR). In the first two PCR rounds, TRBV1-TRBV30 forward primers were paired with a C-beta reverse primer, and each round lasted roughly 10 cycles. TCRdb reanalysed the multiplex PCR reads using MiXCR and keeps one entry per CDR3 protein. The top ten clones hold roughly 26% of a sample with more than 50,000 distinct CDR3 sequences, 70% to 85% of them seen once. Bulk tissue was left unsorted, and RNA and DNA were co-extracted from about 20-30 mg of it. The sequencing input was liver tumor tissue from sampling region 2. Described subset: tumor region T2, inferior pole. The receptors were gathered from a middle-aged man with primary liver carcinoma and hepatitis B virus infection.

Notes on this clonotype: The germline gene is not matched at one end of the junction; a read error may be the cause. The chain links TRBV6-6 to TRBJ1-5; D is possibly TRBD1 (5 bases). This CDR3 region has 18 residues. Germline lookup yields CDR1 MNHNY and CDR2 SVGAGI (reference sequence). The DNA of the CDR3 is TGTGCCAGTAGGCGGGATGGCAGGGCATATACGGGCAAACAGCCCCAGCATTTT. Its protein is CASRRDGRAYTGKQPQHF.

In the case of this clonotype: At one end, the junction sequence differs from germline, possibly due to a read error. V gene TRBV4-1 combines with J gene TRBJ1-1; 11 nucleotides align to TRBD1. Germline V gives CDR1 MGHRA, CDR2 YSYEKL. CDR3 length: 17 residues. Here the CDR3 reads CANSQVGQGVMNTEAFF. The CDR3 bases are TGCGCCAACAGCCAAGTGGGACAGGGGGTCATGAACACTGAAGCTTTCTTT.

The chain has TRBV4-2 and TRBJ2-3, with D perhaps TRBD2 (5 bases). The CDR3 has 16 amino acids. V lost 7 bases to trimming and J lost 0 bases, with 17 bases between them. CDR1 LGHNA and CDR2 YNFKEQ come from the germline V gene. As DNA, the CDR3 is TGTGCCAGCAACCGAGGGAACCTAGATAGCACAGATACGCAGTATTTT. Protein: CASNRGNLDSTDTQYF.

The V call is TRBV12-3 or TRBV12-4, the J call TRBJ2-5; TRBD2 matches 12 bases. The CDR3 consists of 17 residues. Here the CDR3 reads CVSSFRLAGVQGETQYF. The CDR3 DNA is TGTGTTAGCAGCTTTCGACTAGCGGGAGTACAGGGGGAGACCCAGTACTTC.

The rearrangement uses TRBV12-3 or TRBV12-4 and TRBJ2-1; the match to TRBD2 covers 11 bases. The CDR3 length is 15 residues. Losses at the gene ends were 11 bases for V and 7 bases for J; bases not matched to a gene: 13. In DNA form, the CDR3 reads TGTGCCGGCTGGCGTAGAGGGACTAGCGGAAATGAGCAGTTCTTC. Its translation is CAGWRRGTSGNEQFF.

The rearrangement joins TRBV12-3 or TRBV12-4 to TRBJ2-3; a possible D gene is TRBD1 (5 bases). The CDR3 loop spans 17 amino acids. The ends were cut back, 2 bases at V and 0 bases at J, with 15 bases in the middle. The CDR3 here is CASSLTRGTLSTDTQYF. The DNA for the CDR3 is TGTGCCAGCAGTTTAACAAGGGGCACGCTTAGCACAGATACGCAGTATTTT.

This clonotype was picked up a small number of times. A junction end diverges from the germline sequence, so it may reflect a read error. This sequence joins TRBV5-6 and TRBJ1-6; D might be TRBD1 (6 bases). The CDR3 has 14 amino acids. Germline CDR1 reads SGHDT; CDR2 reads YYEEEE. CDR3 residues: CASNPQGDNTPLHF. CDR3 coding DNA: TGCGCCAGCAACCCACAGGGCGATAATACACCCCTCCACTTT.

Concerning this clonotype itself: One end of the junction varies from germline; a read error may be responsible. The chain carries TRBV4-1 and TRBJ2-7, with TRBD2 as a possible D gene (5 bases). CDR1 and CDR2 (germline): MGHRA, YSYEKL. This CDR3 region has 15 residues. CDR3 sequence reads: CARSQEGLAAYEQYF. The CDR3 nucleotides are TGCGCCAGGAGCCAAGAGGGCCTAGCAGCCTACGAGCAATACTTC.

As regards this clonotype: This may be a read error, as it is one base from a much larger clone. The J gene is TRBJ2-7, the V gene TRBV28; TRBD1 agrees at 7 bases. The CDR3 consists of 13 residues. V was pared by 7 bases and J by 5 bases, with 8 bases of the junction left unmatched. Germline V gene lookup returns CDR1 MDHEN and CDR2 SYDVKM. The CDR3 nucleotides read TGTGCCAGCAATGGCAGGGGGAGCCACGAGCAGTACTTC. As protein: CASNGRGSHEQYF.

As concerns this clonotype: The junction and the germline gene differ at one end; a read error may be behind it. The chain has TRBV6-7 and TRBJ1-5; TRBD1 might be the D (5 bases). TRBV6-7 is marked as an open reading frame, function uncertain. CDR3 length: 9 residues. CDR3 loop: CARSYTTAF. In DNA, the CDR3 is TGTGCCAGGAGTTACACGACAGCCTTT.

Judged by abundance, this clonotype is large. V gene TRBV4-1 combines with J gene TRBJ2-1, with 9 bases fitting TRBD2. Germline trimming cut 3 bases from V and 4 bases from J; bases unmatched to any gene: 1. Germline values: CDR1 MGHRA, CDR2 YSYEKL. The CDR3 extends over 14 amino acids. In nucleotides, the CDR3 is TGCGCCAGCAGCCAGGCGGGAGGGTACAATGAGCAGTTCTTC. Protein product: CASSQAGGYNEQFF.

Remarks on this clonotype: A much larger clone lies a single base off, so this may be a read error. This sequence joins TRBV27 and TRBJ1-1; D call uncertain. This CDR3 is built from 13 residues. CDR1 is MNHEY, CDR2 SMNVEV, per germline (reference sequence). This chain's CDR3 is CVSSSGTDTEAFF. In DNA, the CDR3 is TGTGTCAGCAGTTCGGGTACAGACACTGAAGCTTTCTTT.

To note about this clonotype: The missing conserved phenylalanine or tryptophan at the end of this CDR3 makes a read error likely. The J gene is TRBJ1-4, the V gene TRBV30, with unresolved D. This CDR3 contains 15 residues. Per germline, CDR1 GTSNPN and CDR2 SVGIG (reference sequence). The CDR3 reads CAWSVLGSTNERLFL. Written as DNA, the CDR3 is TGTGCCTGGAGTGTCCTGGGTTCAACTAATGAAAGACTGTTTCTT.

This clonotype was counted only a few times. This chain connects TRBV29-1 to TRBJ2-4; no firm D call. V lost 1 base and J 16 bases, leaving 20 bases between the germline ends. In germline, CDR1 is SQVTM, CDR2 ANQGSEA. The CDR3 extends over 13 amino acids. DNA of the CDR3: TGCAGCGTTGAAGGGCTAGGCAAAAACATCCACTACTTC. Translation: CSVEGLGKNIHYF.

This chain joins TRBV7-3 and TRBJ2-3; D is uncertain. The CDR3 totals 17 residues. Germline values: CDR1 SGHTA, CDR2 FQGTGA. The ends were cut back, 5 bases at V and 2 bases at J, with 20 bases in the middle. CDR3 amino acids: CASSGERNLQTTDTQYF. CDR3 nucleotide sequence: TGTGCCAGCAGCGGCGAGCGAAACCTCCAGACCACAGATACGCAGTATTTT.

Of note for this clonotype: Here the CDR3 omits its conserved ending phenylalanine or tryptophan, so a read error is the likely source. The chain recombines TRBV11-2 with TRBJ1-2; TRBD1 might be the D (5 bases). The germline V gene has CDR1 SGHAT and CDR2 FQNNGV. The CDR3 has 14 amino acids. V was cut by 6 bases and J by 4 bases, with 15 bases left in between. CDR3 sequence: CASRKRGTTYGYTS. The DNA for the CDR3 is TGTGCCAGCAGAAAGAGGGGCACCACCTATGGCTACACCTCT.

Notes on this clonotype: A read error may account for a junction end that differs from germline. The CDR3 bases are TGTGCCAGCAGCCTGGGACTTGCGGGAGAAGTTGATAATGAGCAGATCTTC. This sequence encodes CASSLGLAGEVDNEQIF. This chain links TRBV11-1 with TRBJ2-1; 7 bases are shared with TRBD2. CDR3 length: 17 amino acids. Germline CDR1 reads SGHAT; CDR2 reads FQDESV (reference sequence).

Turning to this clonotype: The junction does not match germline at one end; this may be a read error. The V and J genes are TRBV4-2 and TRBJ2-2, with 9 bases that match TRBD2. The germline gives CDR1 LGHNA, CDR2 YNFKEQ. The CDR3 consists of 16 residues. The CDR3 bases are TGTGCCAGCACCCCGTGGACTAGCGTGAACACCGGGGAGCTGCTTTTT. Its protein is CASTPWTSVNTGELLF.

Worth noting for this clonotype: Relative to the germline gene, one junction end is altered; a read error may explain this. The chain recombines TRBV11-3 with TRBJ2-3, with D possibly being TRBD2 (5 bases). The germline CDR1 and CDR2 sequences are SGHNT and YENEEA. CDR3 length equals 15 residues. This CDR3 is CTSSLEGRLGDTQYF. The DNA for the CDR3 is TGTACCAGCAGCTTAGAGGGAAGGCTGGGAGATACGCAGTATTTT.

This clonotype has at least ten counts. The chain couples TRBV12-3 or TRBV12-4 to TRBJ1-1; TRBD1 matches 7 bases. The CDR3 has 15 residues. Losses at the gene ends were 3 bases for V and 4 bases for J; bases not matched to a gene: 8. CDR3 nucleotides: TGTGCCAGCAGTTTCAGGGGGGAGGGAAGCACTGAAGCTTTCTTT. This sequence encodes CASSFRGEGSTEAFF.

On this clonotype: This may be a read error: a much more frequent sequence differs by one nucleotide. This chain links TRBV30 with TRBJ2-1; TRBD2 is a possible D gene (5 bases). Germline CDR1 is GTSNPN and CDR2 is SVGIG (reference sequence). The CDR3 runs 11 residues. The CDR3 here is CVYSEYNEQFF. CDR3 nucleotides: TGTGTCTATAGCGAGTACAATGAGCAGTTCTTC.

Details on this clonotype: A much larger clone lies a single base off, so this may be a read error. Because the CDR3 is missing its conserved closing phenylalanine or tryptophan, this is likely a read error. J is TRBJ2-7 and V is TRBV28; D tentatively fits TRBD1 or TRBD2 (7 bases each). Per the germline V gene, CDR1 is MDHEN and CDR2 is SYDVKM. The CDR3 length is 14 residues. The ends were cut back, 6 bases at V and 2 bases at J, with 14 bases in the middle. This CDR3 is CASRQSGTAYEQYS. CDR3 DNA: TGTGCCAGCAGACAGAGCGGGACAGCCTACGAGCAGTACTCC.